This entry features one T cell receptor (beta chain) sequence. The antigen remains undetermined. These data are taken from a study of monozygotic twins with inflammatory bowel disease. Study-wide points: Among IBD patients, TCRbeta diversity (inverse Simpson) was lower than in healthy co-twins.

Each of the TCR libraries took about 3,500 ng of total RNA. Researchers used template switching to add UMIs featuring a 6-nucleotide sample barcode. From its re-call of the 5' RACE reads, TCRdb lists each CDR3 protein once, without DNA. This repertoire includes some 330,000 distinct CDR3 sequences. The CDR3 covers 14 residues. In germline, CDR1 is MDHEN, CDR2 SYDVKM. This chain links TRBV28 with TRBJ2-7; the D call from TCRdb, TRBD1, cannot be confirmed without DNA. This TCR derives from a human donor with ulcerative colitis or Crohn's disease, or a healthy co-twin of an affected twin (not recorded which). Sequencing was carried out using blood. CDR3 amino acids: CASSIGQGTYEQYF. Complete variable domain (other parts from reference TRBV28 and TRBJ2-7): DVKVTQSSRYLVKRTGEKVFLECVQDMDHENMFWYRQDPGLGLRLIYFSYDVKMKEKGDIPEGYSVSREKKERFSLILESASTNQTSMYLCASSIGQGTYEQYFGPGTRLTVT.